This T cell receptor beta chain stems from a study of blood T cell repertoires in COVID-19. Study summary: Nucleic acid was either cDNA or gDNA, and it came from T cells, B-cell-depleted T cells, or PBMCs.

The CDR3 runs 15 residues. Trimming took off 7 bases at V and 6 bases at J, with 16 bases between the two ends. Germline V gene sequence: CDR1 LNHDA, CDR2 SQIVND (reference sequence). Participants were aged about 18 to 100 years from 20 to 30 US areas. The study assigned cohorts using participant-reported clinical history. As handled by the study authors: Amplified reference gene primers provided the basis for estimating nucleated cell counts. The protocol was immunoSEQ multiplex PCR, while the TCRdb copy is restricted to in-frame clones and leaves out a portion. V, J and clone size are taken as reported in that table, and D and trimming were inferred from the DNA itself. The sample holds some 200,000 clones, 70% to 90% seen once.

Material: PBMCs or T cells enriched from blood (not recorded which). The clonotype comes from a middle-aged woman with acute COVID-19. This rearrangement joins TRBV19 to TRBJ1-6; tentatively, D is TRBD1 (6 bases). The CDR3 sequence: CASMRGAQGNSPLHF. As DNA, the CDR3 is TGTGCCAGTATGCGGGGGGCGCAAGGTAATTCACCCCTCCACTTT.